These T cell receptor beta chains were read from a single sample in a study of T cell repertoires in cytomegalovirus infection. For these receptors, no antigen is known. MiXCR was run by TCRdb on the reads, yielding one entry per CDR3 protein. The table includes around 430,000 distinct CDR3 sequences, about two fifths detected once. This sample comprised cultured PBMCs, obtained from culture after CMV antigen stimulation. The receptor source for this set is a human donor in good health (CMV status not recorded). Some clones in this sample may be carry-over from other donors' samples. Each CDR3 is given with its conserved first and last residue. D genes are given only for firm matches. Not all rows give a size; the values are once, few, many and, for expanded clones, a class.

TRBJ1-1	-	TRBV6-1	-	CASSESVKNTEAFF	TGTGCCAGCAGTGAATCGGTGAAGAACACTGAAGCTTTCTTT
TRBJ1-1	-	TRBV7-3	-	CASRPTGGGETEAFF	TGTGCCAGCAGGCCGACTGGAGGGGGTGAGACTGAAGCTTTCTTT
TRBJ2-1	-	TRBV7-8	few	CASSLSPAGYGRSYNEQFF	TGTGCCAGCAGCTTATCTCCAGCAGGATATGGTCGCTCCTACAATGAGCAGTTCTTC
TRBJ2-5	-	TRBV12-3/TRBV12-4	-	CASSSEWKTQYF	TGTGCCAGCAGTTCAGAGTGGAAGACCCAGTACTTC
TRBJ1-2	-	TRBV28	-	CASSLAEGGGYTF	TGTGCCAGCAGTTTAGCGGAGGGGGGAGGCTACACCTTC
TRBJ1-3	-	TRBV7-2	-	CASSPQLNTIYF	TGTGCCAGCAGCCCTCAATTAAACACCATATATTTT
TRBJ2-6	-	TRBV12-3/TRBV12-4	-	CAGGPAGANVLTF	TGTGCGGGGGGCCCGGCTGGGGCCAACGTCCTGACTTTC
TRBJ2-3	-	TRBV15	-	CATMGGLHTDTQYF	TGTGCCACCATGGGGGGCCTACACACAGATACGCAGTATTTT
TRBJ2-5	-	TRBV7-2	few	CASSDQQSTEETQYF	TGTGCCAGCAGTGATCAACAGAGTACCGAAGAGACCCAGTACTTC
TRBJ2-3	TRBD2	TRBV5-4	-	CASSPVLADTQYF	TGTGCCAGCAGCCCGGTACTAGCGGATACGCAGTATTTT
TRBJ2-2	-	TRBV24-1	-	CATSAPWGVRSTGELFF	TGTGCCACCAGTGCCCCCTGGGGAGTTAGGAGCACCGGGGAGCTGTTTTTT
TRBJ2-2	-	TRBV7-2	many	CASSLRGRLLAGELFF	TGTGCCAGCAGCCTAAGGGGGAGATTATTAGCCGGGGAGCTGTTTTTT
TRBJ1-1	TRBD1	TRBV6-1	few	CASSLQGETEAFF	TGTGCCAGCAGTTTACAGGGGGAGACTGAAGCTTTCTTT
TRBJ2-3	TRBD2	TRBV12-3/TRBV12-4	few	CASSFAAGESTDTQYF	TGTGCCAGCAGTTTCGCCGCGGGGGAGAGCACAGATACGCAGTATTTT
TRBJ2-1	-	TRBV27	-	CASSLYDGRKRNEQFF	TGTGCCAGCAGTTTATACGATGGCAGGAAGAGAAATGAGCAGTTCTTC
TRBJ1-1	TRBD1	TRBV7-4	-	CASIPLLDRGMNTEAFF	TGTGCCAGCATCCCGCTGTTGGACAGGGGGATGAACACTGAAGCTTTCTTT
TRBJ2-5	-	TRBV5-1	-	CASSWTPDARETQYF	TGCGCCAGCAGCTGGACACCTGATGCGCGGGAGACCCAGTACTTC
TRBJ2-5	-	TRBV7-6	-	CASSLGSGLGETQYF	TGTGCCAGCAGCTTAGGTTCAGGGTTGGGAGAGACCCAGTACTTC
TRBJ2-1	TRBD1	TRBV6-1	-	CASSDPTGTAYNEQFF	TGTGCCAGCAGTGACCCAACCGGGACAGCCTACAATGAGCAGTTCTTC
TRBJ2-2	TRBD1	TRBV5-1	-	CASSPTGITGELFF	TGCGCCAGCAGCCCGACAGGGATCACCGGGGAGCTGTTTTTT
TRBJ2-3	-	TRBV7-2	many	CASSLRRAPGDPTDTQYF	TGTGCCAGCAGCTTAAGACGGGCCCCCGGAGATCCCACAGATACGCAGTATTTT
TRBJ1-4	-	TRBV7-8	-	CASSLDGNGDAYREKLFF	TGTGCCAGCAGCTTAGATGGAAACGGGGATGCTTATCGAGAAAAACTGTTTTTT
TRBJ1-5	-	TRBV2	-	CASSEDDRQSNQPQHF	TGTGCCAGCAGTGAAGACGATAGACAGAGCAATCAGCCCCAGCATTTT
TRBJ2-1	-	TRBV12-3/TRBV12-4	-	CASSSRRNEQFF	TGTGCCAGCAGTTCACGCCGGAATGAGCAGTTCTTC
TRBJ2-3	-	TRBV7-2	few	CASSLKSGGTDTQYF	TGTGCCAGCAGCTTAAAGTCAGGCGGAACAGATACGCAGTATTTT
TRBJ2-2	-	TRBV7-9	-	CASHRTENTGELFF	TGTGCCAGTCACCGGACTGAAAACACCGGGGAGCTGTTTTTT
TRBJ2-3	-	TRBV20-1	-	CSASNNLVDTQYF	TGCAGTGCTAGTAACAATTTGGTGGATACGCAGTATTTT
TRBJ2-3	TRBD2	TRBV7-9	many	CASRPSGGLLNTQYF	TGTGCCAGCAGACCAAGCGGGGGCCTTTTGAATACGCAGTATTTT
TRBJ1-1	-	TRBV7-9	-	CASSSNSQGLAFF	TGTGCCAGCAGCTCCAATAGTCAGGGTTTGGCTTTCTTT
TRBJ1-2	-	TRBV20-1	once	CSASGGAGNTF	TGCAGTGCCAGTGGGGGCGCTGGCAACACCTTC
TRBJ2-1	-	TRBV4-1	few	CASSQDGRASSYNEQFF	TGCGCCAGCAGCCAAGATGGTCGAGCGAGCTCCTACAATGAGCAGTTCTTC
TRBJ2-7	-	TRBV7-2	few	CASSLGHSSYEQYF	TGTGCCAGCAGCTTGGGTCACAGCTCCTACGAGCAGTACTTC
TRBJ2-4	TRBD1	TRBV7-2	-	CASSLSGQGLAKNIQYF	TGTGCCAGCAGCTTGAGCGGACAGGGCCTAGCCAAAAACATTCAGTACTTC
TRBJ2-7	TRBD2	TRBV19	-	CASSISGGTRQYEQYF	TGTGCCAGTAGTATTAGTGGCGGGACTAGGCAATACGAGCAGTACTTC
TRBJ2-1	-	TRBV3-1	-	CASSRNSGFDEQFF	TGTGCCAGCAGCCGCAACTCGGGGTTCGATGAGCAGTTCTTC